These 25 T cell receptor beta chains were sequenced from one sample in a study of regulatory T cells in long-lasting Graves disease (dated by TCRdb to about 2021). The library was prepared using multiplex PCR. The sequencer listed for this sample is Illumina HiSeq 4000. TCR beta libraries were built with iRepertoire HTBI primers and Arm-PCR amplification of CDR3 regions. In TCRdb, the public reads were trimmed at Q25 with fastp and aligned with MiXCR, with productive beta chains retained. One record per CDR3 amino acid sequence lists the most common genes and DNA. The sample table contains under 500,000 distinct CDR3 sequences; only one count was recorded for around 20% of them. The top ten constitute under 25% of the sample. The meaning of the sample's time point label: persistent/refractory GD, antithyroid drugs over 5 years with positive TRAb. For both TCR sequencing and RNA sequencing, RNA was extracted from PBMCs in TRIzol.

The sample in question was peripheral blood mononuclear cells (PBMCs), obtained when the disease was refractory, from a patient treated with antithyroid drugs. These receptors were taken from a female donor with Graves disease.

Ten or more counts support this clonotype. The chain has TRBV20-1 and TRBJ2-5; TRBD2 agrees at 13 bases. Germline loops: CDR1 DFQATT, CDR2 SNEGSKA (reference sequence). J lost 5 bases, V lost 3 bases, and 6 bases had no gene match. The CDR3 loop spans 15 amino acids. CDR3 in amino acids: CSARRTSGSDETQYF. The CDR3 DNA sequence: TGCAGTGCTAGGAGGACTAGCGGGAGTGACGAGACCCAGTACTTC.

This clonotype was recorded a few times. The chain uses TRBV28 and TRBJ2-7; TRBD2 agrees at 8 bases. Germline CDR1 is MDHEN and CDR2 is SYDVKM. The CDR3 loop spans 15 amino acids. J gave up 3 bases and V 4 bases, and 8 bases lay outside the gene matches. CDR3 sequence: CASSSPSGHNYEQYF. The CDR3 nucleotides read TGTGCCAGCAGTTCCCCTAGCGGGCACAACTACGAGCAGTACTTC.

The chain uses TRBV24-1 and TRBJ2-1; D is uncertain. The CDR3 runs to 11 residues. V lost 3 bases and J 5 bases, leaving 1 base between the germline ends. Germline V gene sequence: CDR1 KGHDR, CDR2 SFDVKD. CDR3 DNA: TGTGCCACCAGTGATCACAATGAGCAGTTCTTC. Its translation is CATSDHNEQFF.

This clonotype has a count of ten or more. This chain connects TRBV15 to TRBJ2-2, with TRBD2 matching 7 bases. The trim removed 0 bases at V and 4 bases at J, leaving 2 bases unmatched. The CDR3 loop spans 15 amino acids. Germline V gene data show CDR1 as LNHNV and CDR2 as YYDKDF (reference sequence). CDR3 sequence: CATSRDPGGTGELFF. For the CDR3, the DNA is TGTGCCACCAGCAGAGATCCGGGGGGCACCGGGGAGCTGTTTTTT.

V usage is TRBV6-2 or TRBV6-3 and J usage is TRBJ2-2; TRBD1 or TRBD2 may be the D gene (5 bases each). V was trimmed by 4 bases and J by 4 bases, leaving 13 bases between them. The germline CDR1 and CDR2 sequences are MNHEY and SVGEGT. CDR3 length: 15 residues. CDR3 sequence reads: CASSLGTGLTGELFF. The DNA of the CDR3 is TGTGCCAGCAGTTTAGGGACGGGGCTCACCGGGGAGCTGTTTTTT.

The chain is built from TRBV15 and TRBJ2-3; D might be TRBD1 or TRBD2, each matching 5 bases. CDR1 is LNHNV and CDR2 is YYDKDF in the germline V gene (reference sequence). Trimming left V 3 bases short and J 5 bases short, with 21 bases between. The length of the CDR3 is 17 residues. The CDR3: CATSSPLGTSLGDTQYF. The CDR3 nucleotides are TGTGCCACCAGCAGTCCACTCGGGACCTCCCTCGGAGATACGCAGTATTTT.

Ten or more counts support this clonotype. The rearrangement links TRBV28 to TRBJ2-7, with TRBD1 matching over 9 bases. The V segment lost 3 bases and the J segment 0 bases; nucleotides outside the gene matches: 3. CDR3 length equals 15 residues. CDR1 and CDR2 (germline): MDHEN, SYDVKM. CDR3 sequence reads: CASSFGQGTSYEQYF. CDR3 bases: TGTGCCAGCAGTTTTGGACAGGGGACCTCCTACGAGCAGTACTTC.

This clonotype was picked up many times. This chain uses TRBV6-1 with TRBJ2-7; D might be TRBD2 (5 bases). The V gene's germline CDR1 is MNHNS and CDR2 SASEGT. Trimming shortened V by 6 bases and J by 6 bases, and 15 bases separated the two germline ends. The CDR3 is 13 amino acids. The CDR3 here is CASRRTRLGEQYF. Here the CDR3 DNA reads TGTGCCAGCAGGAGGACTCGCCTGGGCGAGCAGTACTTC.

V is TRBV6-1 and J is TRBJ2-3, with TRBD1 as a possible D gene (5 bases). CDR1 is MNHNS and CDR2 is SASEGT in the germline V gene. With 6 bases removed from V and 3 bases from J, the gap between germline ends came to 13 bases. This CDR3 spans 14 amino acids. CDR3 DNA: TGTGCCAGCAGCACAGGAGAGGCGACAGATACGCAGTATTTT. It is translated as CASSTGEATDTQYF.

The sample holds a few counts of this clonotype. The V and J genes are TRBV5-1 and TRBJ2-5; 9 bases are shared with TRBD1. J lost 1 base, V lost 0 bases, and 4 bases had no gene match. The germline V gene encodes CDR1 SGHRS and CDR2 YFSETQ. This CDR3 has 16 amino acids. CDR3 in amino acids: CASSLAQGAIQETQYF. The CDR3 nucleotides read TGCGCCAGCAGCTTGGCACAGGGGGCAATCCAAGAGACCCAGTACTTC.

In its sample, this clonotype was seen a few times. This CDR3 reads CASTYSAFRGYEQYF. The CDR3 DNA is TGTGCCAGCACCTACTCGGCCTTCCGCGGCTACGAGCAGTACTTC. This chain joins TRBV6-2 or TRBV6-3 and TRBJ2-7; D unresolved. CDR3 size: 15 residues. With 7 bases removed from V and 3 bases from J, the gap between germline ends came to 19 bases. Germline values: CDR1 MNHEY, CDR2 SVGEGT.

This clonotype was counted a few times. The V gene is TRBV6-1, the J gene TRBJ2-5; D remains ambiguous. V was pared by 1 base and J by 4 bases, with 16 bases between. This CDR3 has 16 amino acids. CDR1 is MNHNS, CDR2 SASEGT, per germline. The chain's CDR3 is CASSEDCWLGGETQYF. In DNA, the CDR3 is TGTGCCAGCAGTGAAGACTGTTGGCTAGGCGGAGAGACCCAGTACTTC.

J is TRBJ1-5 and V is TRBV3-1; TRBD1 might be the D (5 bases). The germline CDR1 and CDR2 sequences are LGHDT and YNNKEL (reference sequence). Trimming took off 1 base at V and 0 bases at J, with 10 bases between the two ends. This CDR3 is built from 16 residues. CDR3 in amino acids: CASSQGGGNSNQPQHF. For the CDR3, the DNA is TGTGCCAGCAGCCAAGGTGGGGGTAATAGCAATCAGCCCCAGCATTTT.

The DNA for the CDR3 is TGTGCCAGCAGATCCTATGGTGGCGGGGACAGGGTGTCAGATACGCAGTATTTT. Translated, it gives CASRSYGGGDRVSDTQYF. The V call is TRBV28, the J call TRBJ2-3; 9 nucleotides line up with TRBD1. The CDR3 has 18 residues. J was trimmed by 4 bases and V by 6 bases; bases with no gene match: 17. CDR1 and CDR2 (germline): MDHEN, SYDVKM.

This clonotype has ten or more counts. Written as DNA, the CDR3 is TGTGCCAGCAGTTTGCCGGACAGGGGCTCCTTTAACTATGGCTACACCTTC. This encodes CASSLPDRGSFNYGYTF. V and J are TRBV28 and TRBJ1-2; 9 nucleotides match TRBD1. This CDR3 is 17 amino acids long. The germline CDR1 and CDR2 sequences are MDHEN and SYDVKM. After removal of 3 bases from V and 1 base from J, the junction contained 9 bases not matched to a gene.

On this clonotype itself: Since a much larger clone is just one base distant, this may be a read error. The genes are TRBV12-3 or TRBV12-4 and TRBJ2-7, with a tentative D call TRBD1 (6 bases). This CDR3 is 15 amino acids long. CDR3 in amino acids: CAGSFQGNSPYEQYF. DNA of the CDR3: TGTGCCGGCAGTTTCCAGGGGAATTCTCCCTACGAGCAGTACTTC.

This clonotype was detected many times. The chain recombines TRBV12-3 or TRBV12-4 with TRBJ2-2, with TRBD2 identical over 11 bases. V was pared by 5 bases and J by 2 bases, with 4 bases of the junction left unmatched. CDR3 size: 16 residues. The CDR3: CASSHRLAGNTGELFF. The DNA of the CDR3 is TGTGCCAGCAGTCACCGACTAGCGGGAAACACCGGGGAGCTGTTTTTT.

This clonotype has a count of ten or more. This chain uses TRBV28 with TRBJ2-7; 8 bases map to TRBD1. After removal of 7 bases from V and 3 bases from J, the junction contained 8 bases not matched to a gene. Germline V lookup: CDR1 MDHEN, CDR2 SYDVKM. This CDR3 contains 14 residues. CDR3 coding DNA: TGTGCCAGCACCTCAGGGGGCTCTAACTACGAGCAGTACTTC. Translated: CASTSGGSNYEQYF.

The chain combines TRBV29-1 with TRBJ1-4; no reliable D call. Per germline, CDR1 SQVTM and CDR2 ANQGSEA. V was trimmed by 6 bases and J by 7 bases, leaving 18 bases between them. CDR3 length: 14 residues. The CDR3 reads CSVLYLDYGEKLFF. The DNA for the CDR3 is TGCAGCGTCCTGTATCTGGATTACGGTGAAAAACTGTTTTTT.

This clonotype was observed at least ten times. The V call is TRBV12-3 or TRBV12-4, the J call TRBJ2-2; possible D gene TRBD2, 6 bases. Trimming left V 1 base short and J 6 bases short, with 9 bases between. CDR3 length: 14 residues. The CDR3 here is CASSLVGGAGELFF. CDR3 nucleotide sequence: TGTGCCAGCAGTTTAGTGGGAGGTGCCGGGGAGCTGTTTTTT.

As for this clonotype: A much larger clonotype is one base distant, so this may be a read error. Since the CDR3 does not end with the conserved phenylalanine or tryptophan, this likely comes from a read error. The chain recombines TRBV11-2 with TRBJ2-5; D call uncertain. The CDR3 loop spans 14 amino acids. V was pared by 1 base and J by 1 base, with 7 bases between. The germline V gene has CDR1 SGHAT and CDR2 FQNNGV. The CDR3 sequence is CASSLVGFQETQYL. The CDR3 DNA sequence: TGTGCCAGCAGCTTAGTAGGCTTCCAAGAGACCCAGTACCTC.

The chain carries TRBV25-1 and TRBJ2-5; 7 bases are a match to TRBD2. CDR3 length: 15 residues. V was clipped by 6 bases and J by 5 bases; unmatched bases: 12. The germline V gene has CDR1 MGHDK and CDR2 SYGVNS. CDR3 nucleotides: TGTGCCAGCAGGAAGATCGTGGGAGGGTGGGAGACCCAGTACTTC. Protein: CASRKIVGGWETQYF.

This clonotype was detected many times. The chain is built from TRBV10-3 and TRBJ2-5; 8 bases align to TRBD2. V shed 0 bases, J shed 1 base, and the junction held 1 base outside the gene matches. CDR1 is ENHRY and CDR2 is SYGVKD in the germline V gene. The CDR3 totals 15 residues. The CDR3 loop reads CAISESLAGQETQYF. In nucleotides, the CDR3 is TGTGCCATCAGTGAGTCGCTAGCGGGCCAAGAGACCCAGTACTTC.

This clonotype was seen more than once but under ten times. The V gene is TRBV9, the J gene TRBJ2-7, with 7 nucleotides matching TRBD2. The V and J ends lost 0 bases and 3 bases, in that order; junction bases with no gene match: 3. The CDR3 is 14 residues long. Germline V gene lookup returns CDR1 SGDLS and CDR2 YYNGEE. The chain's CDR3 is CASSVAAGDYEQYF. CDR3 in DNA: TGTGCCAGCAGCGTAGCTGCGGGGGACTACGAGCAGTACTTC.

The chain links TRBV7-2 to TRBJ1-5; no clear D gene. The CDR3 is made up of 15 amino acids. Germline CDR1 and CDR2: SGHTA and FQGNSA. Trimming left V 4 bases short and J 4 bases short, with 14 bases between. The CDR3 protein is CASSSGSRVNQPQHF. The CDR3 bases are TGTGCCAGCAGCTCCGGGTCGAGGGTAAATCAGCCCCAGCATTTT. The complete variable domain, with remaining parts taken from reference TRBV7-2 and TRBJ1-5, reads GAGVSQSPSNKVTEKGKDVELRCDPISGHTALYWYRQSLGQGLEFLIYFQGNSAPDKSGLPSDRFSAERTGGSVSTLTIQRTQQEDSAVYLCASSSGSRVNQPQHFGDGTRLSIL.